A selection of T cell receptor beta chains follows, all from one sample in a study of T cell responses to AZD1222 COVID-19 vaccine. The data were produced by immunoSEQ multiplex PCR, yet TCRdb's version contains in-frame clones alone and is incomplete. The data hold 98,000 or so clones, with 65% to 85% observed a single time. This material consisted of peripheral blood, taken 28 days after the second AZD1222 dose. The receptors originated from an adult who received the AZD1222 COVID-19 vaccine. Each CDR3 is given with its conserved first and last residue. D genes are given only for firm matches. Part of the rows lack a size; the others show once, few, many or a class for expanded clones.

d_call clone_size j_call v_call cdr3_nt cdr3_aa
- - TRBJ1-1 TRBV7-9 TGTGCCAGCAGCCCCAGGGGGAACACTGAAGCTTTCTTT CASSPRGNTEAFF
- few TRBJ1-1 TRBV10-2 TGCGCCAGCAGTGAGGTGGCAGGGCGGGGTGGCACTGAAGCTTTCTTT CASSEVAGRGGTEAFF
- - TRBJ1-1 TRBV19 TGTGCCAGTAGCAAATTTGGGGGAGTGAACACTGAAGCTTTCTTT CASSKFGGVNTEAFF
- - TRBJ2-7 TRBV14 TGTGCCAGCAGCCAATATCCTAGTGGGCGTTCCCACGAGCAGTACTTC CASSQYPSGRSHEQYF
- - TRBJ1-5 TRBV27 TGTGCCAGCAGTTTTCTTGGCAATCAGCCCCAGCATTTT CASSFLGNQPQHF
- - TRBJ1-2 TRBV18 TGTGCCAGCTCACCTTCCACGACGGGTTCCTATGGCTACACCTTC CASSPSTTGSYGYTF
TRBD1 once TRBJ2-4 TRBV7-3 TGTGCCAGCAGCTTGACAGGGGGTCAAAACATTCAGTACTTC CASSLTGGQNIQYF
TRBD1 - TRBJ1-2 TRBV3-1/TRBV3-2 TGTGCCAGCAGACGACAGGGGGCAAACTATGGCTACACCTTC CASRRQGANYGYTF
- - TRBJ2-1 TRBV7-3 TGTGCCAGCAGGTCCCTTGGGCTGGGATACAATGAGCAGTTCTTC CASRSLGLGYNEQFF
TRBD1 - TRBJ1-4 TRBV5-4 TGTGCCAGCAGCTTCAAGTCGGGACAGGGAGGTGAAAAACTGTTTTTT CASSFKSGQGGEKLFF